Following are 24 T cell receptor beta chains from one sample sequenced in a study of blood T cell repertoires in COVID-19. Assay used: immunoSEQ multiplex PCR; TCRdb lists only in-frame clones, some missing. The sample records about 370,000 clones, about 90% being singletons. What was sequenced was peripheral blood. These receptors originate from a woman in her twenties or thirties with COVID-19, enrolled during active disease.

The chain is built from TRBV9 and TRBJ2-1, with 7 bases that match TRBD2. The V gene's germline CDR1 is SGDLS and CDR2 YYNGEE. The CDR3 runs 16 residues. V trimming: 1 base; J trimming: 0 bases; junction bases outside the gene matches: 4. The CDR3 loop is CASSVLGGSSYNEQFF. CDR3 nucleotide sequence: TGTGCCAGCAGCGTATTAGGCGGGAGCTCCTACAATGAGCAGTTCTTC.

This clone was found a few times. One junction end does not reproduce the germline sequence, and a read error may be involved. DNA for the CDR3: TGTGCTAGCAGCTTAGCGCACGACAGGGATAAGTTCTTC. Its translation is CASSLAHDRDKFF. The chain combines TRBV7-7 with TRBJ2-1; 7 bases align to TRBD1. CDR3 length: 13 amino acids. The germline gives CDR1 SSHAT, CDR2 FNYEAQ (reference sequence).

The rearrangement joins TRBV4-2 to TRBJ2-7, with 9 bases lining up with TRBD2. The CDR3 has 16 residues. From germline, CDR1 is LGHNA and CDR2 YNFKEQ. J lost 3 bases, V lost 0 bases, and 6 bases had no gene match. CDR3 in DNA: TGTGCCAGCAGCCAAGACCATGCTAGCGGGGTCTACGAGCAGTACTTC. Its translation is CASSQDHASGVYEQYF.

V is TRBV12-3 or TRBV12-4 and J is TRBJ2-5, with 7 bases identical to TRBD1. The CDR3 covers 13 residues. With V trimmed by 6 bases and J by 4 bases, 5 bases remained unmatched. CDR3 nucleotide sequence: TGTGCCAGCAGAACCGGGACAGCAGAGACCCAGTACTTC. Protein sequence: CASRTGTAETQYF.

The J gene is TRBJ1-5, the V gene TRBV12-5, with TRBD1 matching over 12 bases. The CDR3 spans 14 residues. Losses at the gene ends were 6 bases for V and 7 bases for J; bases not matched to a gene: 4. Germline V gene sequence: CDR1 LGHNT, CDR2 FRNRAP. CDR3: CASGGTGGPQPQHF. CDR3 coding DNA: TGTGCTAGTGGAGGGACAGGGGGCCCACAGCCCCAGCATTTT. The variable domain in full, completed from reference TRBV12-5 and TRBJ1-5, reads DARVTQTPRHKVTEMGQEVTMRCQPILGHNTVFWYRQTMMQGLELLAYFRNRAPLDDSGMPKDRFSAEMPDATLATLKIQPSEPRDSAVYFCASGGTGGPQPQHFGDGTRLSIL.

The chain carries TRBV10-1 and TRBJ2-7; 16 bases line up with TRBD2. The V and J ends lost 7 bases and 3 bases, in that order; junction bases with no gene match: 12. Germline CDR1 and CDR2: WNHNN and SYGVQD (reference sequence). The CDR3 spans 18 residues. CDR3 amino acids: CASNLTGTSGRENYEQYV. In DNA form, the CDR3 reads TGCGCCAGCAACCTTACCGGGACTAGCGGGAGGGAAAACTACGAGCAGTACGTC.

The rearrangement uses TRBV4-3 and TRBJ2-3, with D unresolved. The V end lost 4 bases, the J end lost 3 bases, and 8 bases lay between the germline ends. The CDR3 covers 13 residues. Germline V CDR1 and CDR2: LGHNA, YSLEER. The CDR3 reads CASSREYTDTQYF. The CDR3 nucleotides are TGCGCCAGCAGCCGAGAGTATACAGATACGCAGTATTTT.

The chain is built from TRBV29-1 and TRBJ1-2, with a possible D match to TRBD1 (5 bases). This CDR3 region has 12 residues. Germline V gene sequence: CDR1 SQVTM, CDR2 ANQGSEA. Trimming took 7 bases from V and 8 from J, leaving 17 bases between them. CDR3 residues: CSGGALEIGYTF. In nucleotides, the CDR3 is TGCAGCGGTGGGGCCCTTGAAATCGGCTACACCTTC. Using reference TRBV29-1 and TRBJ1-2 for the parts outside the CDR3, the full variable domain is SAVISQKPSRDICQRGTSLTIQCQVDSQVTMMFWYRQQPGQSLTLIATANQGSEATYESGFVIDKFPISRPNLTFSTLTVSNMSPEDSSIYLCSGGALEIGYTFGSGTRLTVV.

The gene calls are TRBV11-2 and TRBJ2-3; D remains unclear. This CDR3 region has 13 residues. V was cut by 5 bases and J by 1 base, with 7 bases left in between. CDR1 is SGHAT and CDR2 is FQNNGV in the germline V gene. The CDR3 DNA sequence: TGTGCCAGCAGCACCTCGGGCACAGATACGCAGTATTTT. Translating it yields CASSTSGTDTQYF.

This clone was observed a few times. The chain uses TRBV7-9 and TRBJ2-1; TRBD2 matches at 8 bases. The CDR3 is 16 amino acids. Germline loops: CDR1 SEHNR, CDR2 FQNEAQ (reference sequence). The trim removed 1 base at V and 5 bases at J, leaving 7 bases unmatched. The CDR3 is CASSLDQREWNNEQFF. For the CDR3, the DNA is TGTGCCAGCAGCTTAGATCAGCGGGAGTGGAACAATGAGCAGTTCTTC.

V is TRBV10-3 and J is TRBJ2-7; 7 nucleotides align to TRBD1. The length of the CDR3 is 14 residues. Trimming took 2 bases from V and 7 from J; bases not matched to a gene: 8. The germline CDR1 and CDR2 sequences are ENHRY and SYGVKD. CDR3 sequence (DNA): TGTGCCATCAGTGAGGACAGGGCGACGGGAGAGCAGTACTTC. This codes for CAISEDRATGEQYF.

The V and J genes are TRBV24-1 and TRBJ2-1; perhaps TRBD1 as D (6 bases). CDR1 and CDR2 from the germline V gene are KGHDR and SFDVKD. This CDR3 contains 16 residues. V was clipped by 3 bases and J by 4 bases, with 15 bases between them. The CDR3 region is CATSDPQTGQYNEQFF. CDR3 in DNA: TGTGCCACCAGTGATCCCCAGACTGGACAGTACAATGAGCAGTTCTTC.

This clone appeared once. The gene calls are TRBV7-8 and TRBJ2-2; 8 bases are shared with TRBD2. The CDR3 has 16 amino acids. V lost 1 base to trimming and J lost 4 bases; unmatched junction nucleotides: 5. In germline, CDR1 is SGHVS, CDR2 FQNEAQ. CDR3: CASSLEAGVVTGELFF. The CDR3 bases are TGTGCCAGCAGCTTAGAAGCGGGAGTAGTCACCGGGGAGCTGTTTTTT.

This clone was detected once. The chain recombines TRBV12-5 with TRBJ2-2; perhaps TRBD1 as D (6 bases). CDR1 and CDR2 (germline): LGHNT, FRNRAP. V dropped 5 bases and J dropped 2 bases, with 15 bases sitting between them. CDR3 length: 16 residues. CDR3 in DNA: TGTGCTAGTGGTACCCTGGGGGCCCCTAACACCGGGGAGCTGTTTTTT. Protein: CASGTLGAPNTGELFF.

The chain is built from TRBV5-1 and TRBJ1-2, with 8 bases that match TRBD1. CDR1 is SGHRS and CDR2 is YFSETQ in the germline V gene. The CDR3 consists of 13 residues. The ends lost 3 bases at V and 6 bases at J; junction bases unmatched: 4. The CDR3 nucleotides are TGCGCCAGCAGCTCAGGACAGGGAAATGGCTACACCTTC. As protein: CASSSGQGNGYTF.

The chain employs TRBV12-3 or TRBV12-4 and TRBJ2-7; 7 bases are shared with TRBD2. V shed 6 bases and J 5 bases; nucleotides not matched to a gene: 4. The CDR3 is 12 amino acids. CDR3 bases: TGTGCCAGCAGCAGAACTAGCGACGAGCAGTACTTC. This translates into CASSRTSDEQYF.

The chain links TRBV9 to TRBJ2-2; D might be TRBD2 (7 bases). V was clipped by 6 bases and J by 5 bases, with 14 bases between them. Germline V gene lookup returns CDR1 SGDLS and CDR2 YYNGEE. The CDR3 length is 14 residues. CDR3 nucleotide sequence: TGTGCCAGCAAACGAGAGGGGGGGACCGGGGAGCTGTTTTTT. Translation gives CASKREGGTGELFF.

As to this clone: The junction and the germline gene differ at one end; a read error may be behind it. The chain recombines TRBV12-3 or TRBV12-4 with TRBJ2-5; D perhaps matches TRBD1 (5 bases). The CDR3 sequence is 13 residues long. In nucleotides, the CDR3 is TGTGCCAGCAGCTTAGGGGCGAAAGAGACCCAGTACTTC. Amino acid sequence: CASSLGAKETQYF.

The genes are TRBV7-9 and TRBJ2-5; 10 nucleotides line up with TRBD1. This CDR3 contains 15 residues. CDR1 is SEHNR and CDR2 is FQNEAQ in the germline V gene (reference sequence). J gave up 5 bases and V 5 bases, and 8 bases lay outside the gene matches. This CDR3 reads CASSTRDRGYETQYF. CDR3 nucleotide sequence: TGTGCCAGCAGCACCCGGGACAGGGGATATGAGACCCAGTACTTC.

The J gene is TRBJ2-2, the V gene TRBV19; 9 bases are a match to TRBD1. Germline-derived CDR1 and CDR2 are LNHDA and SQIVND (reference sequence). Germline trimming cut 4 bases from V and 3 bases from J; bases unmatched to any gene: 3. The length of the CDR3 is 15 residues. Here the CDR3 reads CASSRGQGHTGELFF. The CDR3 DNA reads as TGTGCCAGTAGTAGGGGACAGGGTCACACCGGGGAGCTGTTTTTT. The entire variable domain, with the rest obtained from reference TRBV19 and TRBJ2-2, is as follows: DGGITQSPKYLFRKEGQNVTLSCEQNLNHDAMYWYRQDPGQGLRLIYYSQIVNDFQKGDIAEGYSVSREKKESFPLTVTSAQKNPTAFYLCASSRGQGHTGELFFGEGSRLTVL.

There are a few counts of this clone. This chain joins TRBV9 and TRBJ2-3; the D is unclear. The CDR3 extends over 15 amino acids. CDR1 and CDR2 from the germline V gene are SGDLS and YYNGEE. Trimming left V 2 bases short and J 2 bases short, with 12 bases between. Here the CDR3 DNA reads TGTGCCAGCAGCGTTGGAGCGAGTTTCACAGATACGCAGTATTTT. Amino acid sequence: CASSVGASFTDTQYF.

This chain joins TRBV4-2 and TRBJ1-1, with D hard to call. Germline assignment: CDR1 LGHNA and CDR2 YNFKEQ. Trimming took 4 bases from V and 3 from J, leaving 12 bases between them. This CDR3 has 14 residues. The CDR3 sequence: CASSLRTLDTEAFF. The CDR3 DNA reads TGTGCCAGCAGCCTGAGGACTTTGGACACTGAAGCTTTCTTT.

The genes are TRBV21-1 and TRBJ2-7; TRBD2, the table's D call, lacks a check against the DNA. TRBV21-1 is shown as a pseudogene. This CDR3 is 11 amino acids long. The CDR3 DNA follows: TGTGCCAGGGTGGGGGGACCCGAGCAGTACGTC. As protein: CARVGGPEQYV.

CDR3: CASGYASGRLVAQYF. The CDR3 nucleotides read TGTGCCAGCGGCTACGCTAGCGGGAGGTTGGTGGCCCAGTACTTC. The rearrangement joins TRBV7-2 to TRBJ2-5; TRBD2 agrees at 11 bases. Trimming at V came to 8 bases and at J to 9 bases, leaving 14 bases not matched to a gene. The germline CDR1 and CDR2 sequences are SGHTA and FQGNSA. The CDR3 extends over 15 amino acids.